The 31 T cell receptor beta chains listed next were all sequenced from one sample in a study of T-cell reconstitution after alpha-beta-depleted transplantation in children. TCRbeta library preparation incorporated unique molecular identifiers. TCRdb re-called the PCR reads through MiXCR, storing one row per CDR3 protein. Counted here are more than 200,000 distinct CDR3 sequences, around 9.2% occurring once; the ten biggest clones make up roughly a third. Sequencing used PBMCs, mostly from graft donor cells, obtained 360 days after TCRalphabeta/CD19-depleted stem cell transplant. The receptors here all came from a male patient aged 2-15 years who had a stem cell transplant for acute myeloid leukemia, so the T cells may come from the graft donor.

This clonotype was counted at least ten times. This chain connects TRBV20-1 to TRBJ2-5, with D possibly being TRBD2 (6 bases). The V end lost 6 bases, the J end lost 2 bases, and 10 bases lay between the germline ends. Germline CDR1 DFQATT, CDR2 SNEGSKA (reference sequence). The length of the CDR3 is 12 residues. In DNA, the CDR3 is TGCAGTGCCGTCGGAGGGCAAGAGACCCAGTACTTC. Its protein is CSAVGGQETQYF.

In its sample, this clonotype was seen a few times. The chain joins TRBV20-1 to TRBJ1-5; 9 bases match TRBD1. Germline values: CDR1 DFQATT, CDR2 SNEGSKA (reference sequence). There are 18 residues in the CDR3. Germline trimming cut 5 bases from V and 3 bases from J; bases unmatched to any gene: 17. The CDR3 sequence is CSALRMGQGDYYNQPQHF. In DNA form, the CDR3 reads TGCAGTGCTCTTAGGATGGGACAGGGTGATTATTACAATCAGCCCCAGCATTTT.

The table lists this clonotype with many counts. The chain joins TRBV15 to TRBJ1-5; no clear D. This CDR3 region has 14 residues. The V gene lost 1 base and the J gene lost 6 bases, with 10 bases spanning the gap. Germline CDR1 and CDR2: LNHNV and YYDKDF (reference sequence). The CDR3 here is CATSRGVTGQPQHF. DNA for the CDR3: TGTGCCACCAGCAGAGGTGTGACGGGTCAGCCCCAGCATTTT. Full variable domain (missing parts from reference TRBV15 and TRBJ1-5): DAMVIQNPRYQVTQFGKPVTLSCSQTLNHNVMYWYQQKSSQAPKLLFHYYDKDFNNEADTPDNFQSRRPNTSFCFLDIRSPGLGDTAMYLCATSRGVTGQPQHFGDGTRLSIL.

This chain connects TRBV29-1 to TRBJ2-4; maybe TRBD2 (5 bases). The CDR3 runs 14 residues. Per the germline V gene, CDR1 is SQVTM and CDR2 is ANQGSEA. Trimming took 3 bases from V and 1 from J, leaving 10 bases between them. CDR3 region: CSVEDLRAKNIQYF. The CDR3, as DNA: TGCAGCGTTGAGGACTTACGGGCCAAAAACATTCAGTACTTC.

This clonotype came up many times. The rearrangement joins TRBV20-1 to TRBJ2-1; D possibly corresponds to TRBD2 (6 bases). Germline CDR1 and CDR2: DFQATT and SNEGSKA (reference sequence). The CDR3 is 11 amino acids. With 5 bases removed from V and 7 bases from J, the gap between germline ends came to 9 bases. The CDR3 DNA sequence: TGCAGTGCTTCGGGACTGAATGAGCAGTTCTTC. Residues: CSASGLNEQFF.

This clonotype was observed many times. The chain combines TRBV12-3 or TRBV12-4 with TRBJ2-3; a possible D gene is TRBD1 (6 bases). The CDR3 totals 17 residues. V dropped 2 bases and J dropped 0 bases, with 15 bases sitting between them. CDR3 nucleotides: TGTGCCAGCAGTTTAAGGGTACAGGGCCCTAGCACAGATACGCAGTATTTT. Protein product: CASSLRVQGPSTDTQYF.

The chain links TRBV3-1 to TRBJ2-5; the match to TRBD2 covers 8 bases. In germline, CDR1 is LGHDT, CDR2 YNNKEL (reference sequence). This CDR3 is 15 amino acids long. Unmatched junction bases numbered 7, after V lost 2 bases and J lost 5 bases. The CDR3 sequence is CASSQPGTRTETQYF. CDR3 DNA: TGTGCCAGCAGCCAACCCGGGACTAGAACGGAGACCCAGTACTTC.

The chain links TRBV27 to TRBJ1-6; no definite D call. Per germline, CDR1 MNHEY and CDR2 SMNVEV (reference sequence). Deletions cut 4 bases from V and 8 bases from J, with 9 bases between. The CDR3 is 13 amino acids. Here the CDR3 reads CASSSRPDSPLHF. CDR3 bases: TGTGCCAGCAGTTCACGACCAGATTCACCCCTCCACTTT.

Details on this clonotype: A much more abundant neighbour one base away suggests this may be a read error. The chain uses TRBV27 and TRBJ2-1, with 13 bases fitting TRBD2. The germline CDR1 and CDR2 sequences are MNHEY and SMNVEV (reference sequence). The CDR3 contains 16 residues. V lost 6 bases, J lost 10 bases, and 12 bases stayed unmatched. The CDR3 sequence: CASSGLAGVKTREQFF. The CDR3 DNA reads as TGTGCCAGCAGCGGACTAGCGGGAGTAAAAACAAGGGAGCAGTTCTTC.

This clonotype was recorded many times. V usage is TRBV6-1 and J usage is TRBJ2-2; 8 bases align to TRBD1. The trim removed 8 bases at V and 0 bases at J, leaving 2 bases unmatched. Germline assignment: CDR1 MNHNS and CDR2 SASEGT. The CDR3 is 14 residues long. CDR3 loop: CASWDRSNTGELFF. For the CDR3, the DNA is TGTGCCAGCTGGGACAGGTCGAACACCGGGGAGCTGTTTTTT.

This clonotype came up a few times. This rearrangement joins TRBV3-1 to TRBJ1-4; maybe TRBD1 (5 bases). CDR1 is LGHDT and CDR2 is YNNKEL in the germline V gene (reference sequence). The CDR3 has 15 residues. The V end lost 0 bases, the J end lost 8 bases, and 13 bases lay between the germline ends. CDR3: CASSQDWQGKEKLFF. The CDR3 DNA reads TGTGCCAGCAGCCAAGATTGGCAGGGAAAGGAAAAACTGTTTTTT.

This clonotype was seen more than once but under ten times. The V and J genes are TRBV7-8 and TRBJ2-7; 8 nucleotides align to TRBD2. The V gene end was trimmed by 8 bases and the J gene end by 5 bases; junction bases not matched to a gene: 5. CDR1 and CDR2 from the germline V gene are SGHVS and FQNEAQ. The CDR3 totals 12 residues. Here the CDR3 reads CASQREFHEQYF. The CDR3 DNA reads TGTGCCAGCCAGCGGGAGTTCCACGAGCAGTACTTC.

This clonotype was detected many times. The CDR3 region is CASSPGQGAADTQYF. The CDR3 DNA follows: TGTGCCAGCAGCCCAGGACAGGGGGCAGCGGATACGCAGTATTTT. The chain recombines TRBV12-3 or TRBV12-4 with TRBJ2-3; 11 nucleotides match TRBD1. This CDR3 comprises 15 residues. After removal of 6 bases from V and 6 bases from J, the junction contained 8 bases not matched to a gene.

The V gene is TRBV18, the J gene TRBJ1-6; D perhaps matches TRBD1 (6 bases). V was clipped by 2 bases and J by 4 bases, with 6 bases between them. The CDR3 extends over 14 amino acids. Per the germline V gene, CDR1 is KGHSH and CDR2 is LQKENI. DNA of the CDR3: TGTGCCAGCTCACCAAGGGGGTATAATTCACCCCTCCACTTT. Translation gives CASSPRGYNSPLHF.

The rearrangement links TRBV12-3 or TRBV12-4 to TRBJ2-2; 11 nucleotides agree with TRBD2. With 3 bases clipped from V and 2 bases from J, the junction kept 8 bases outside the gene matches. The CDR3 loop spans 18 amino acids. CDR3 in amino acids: CASSLAGLAGGNTGELFF. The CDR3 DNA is TGTGCCAGCAGTTTGGCAGGGCTAGCGGGGGGAAACACCGGGGAGCTGTTTTTT.

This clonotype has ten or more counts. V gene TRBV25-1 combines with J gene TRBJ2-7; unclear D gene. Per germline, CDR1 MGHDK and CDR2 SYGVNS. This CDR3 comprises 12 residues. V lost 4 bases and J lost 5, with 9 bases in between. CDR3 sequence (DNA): TGTGCCAGCAGTGCGGCGGTGAACGAGCAGTACTTC. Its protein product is CASSAAVNEQYF.

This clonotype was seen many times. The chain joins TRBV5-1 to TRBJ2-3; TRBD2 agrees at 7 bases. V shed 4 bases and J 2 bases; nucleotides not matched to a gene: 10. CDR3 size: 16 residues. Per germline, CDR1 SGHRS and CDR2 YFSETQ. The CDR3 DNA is TGCGCCAGCAGCGACAGCGGGGTACGGATCACAGATACGCAGTATTTT. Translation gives CASSDSGVRITDTQYF. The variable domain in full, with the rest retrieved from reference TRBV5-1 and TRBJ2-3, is KAGVTQTPRYLIKTRGQQVTLSCSPISGHRSVSWYQQTPGQGLQFLFEYFSETQRNKGNFPGRFSGRQFSNSRSEMNVSTLELGDSALYLCASSDSGVRITDTQYFGPGTRLTVL.

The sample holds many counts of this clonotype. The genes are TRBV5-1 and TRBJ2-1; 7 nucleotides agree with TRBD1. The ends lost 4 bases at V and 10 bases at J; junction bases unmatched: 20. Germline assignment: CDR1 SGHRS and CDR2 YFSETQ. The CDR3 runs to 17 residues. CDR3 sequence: CASSSPFRMSRGREQFF. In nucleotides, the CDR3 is TGCGCCAGCAGCAGCCCCTTTAGGATGAGCAGGGGGAGAGAGCAGTTCTTC.

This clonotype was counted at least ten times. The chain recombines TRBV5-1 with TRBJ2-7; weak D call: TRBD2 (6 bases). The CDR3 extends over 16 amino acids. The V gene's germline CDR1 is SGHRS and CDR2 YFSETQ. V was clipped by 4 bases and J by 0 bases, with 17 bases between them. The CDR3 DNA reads TGCGCCAGCAGCATGACCCCGGGACTCGACTCCTACGAGCAGTACTTC. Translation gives CASSMTPGLDSYEQYF. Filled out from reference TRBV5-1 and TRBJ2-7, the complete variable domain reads KAGVTQTPRYLIKTRGQQVTLSCSPISGHRSVSWYQQTPGQGLQFLFEYFSETQRNKGNFPGRFSGRQFSNSRSEMNVSTLELGDSALYLCASSMTPGLDSYEQYFGPGTRLTVT.

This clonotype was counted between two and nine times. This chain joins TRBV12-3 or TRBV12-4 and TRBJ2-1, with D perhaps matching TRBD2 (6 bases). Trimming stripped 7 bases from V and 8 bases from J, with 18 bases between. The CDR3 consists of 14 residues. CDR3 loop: CASTPVGRHHEQFF. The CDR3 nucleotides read TGTGCCAGCACCCCTGTTGGGAGGCACCATGAGCAGTTCTTC.

The CDR3 here is CASSHAGNLGKTQYF. CDR3 DNA sequence: TGTGCCAGCAGCCACGCAGGAAACCTTGGAAAGACCCAGTACTTC. The V and J genes are TRBV14 and TRBJ2-5; D gene uncertain. V was pared by 3 bases and J by 6 bases, with 17 bases between. The CDR3 is made up of 15 amino acids. Germline assignment: CDR1 SGHDN and CDR2 FVKESK.

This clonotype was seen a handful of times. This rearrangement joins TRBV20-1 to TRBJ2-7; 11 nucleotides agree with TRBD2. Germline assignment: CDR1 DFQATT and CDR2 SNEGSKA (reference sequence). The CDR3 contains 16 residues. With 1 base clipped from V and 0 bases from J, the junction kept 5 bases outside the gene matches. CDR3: CSARGIGTSGSYEQYV. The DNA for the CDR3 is TGCAGTGCTAGAGGAATCGGGACTAGCGGCTCCTACGAGCAGTACGTC.

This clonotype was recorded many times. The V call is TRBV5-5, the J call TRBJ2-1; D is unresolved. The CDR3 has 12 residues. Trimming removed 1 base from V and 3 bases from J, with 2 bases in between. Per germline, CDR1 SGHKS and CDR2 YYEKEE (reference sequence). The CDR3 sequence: CASSLIYNEQFF. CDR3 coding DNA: TGTGCCAGCAGCTTGATCTACAATGAGCAGTTCTTC.

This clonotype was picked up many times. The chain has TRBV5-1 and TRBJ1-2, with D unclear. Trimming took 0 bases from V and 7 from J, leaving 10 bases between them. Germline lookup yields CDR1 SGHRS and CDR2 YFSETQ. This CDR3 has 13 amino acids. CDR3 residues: CASSLDSGGGYTF. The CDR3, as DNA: TGCGCCAGCAGCTTGGACAGCGGCGGTGGCTACACCTTC.

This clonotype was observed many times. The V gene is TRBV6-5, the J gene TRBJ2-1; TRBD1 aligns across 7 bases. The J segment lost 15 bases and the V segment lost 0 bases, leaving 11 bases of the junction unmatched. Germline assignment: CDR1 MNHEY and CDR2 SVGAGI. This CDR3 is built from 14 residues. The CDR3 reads CASSYSTASRGWFF. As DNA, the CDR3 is TGTGCCAGCAGTTACTCGACGGCTAGCAGGGGGTGGTTCTTC.

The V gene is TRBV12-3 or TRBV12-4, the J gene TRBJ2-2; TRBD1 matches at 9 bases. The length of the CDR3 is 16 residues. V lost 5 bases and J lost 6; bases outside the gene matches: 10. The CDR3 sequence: CASSPYRGQLPGELFF. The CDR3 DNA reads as TGTGCCAGCAGTCCATACAGGGGGCAATTACCCGGGGAGCTGTTTTTT.

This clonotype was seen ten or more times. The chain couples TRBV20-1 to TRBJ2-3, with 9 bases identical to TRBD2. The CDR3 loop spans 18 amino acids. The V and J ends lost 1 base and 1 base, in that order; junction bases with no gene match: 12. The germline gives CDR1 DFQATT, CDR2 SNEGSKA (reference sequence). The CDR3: CSARGNSGGAMGTDTQYF. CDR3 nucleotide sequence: TGCAGTGCTAGAGGGAATAGCGGGGGAGCGATGGGCACAGATACGCAGTATTTT.

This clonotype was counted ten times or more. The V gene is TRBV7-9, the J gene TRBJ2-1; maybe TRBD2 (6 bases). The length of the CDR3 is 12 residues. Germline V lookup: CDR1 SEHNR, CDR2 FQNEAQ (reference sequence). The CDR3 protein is CAWEPGGNEQFF. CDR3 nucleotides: TGTGCTTGGGAACCCGGGGGCAATGAGCAGTTCTTC.

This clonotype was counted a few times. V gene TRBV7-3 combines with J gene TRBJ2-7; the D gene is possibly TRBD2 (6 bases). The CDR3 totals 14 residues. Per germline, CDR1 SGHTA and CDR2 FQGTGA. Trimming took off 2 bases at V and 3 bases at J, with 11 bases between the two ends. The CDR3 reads CASSLGGSGYEQYF. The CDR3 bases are TGTGCCAGCAGCTTAGGAGGGAGCGGCTACGAGCAGTACTTC.

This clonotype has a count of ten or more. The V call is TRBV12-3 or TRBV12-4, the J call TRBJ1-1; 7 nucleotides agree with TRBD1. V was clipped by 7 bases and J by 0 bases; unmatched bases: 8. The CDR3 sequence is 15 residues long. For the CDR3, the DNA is TGTGCCAGCAAACACAGGGGAACGATGAACACTGAAGCTTTCTTT. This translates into CASKHRGTMNTEAFF.

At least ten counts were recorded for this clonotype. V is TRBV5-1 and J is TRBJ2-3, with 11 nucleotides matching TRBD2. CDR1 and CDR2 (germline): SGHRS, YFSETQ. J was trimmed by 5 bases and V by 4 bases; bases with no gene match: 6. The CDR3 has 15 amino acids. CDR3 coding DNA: TGCGCCAGCAGCCCACTAGCGGGAGAGGGAGATACGCAGTATTTT. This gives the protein CASSPLAGEGDTQYF.